The rows below give T cell receptor beta chains drawn from one sample of a study of cytomegalovirus exposure and HLA in healthy donors. Repertoires were generated with immunoSEQ multiplex PCR, while TCRdb's copy carries only in-frame clones and drops some. This listing includes around 120,000 clones. The sample comprised PBMCs. These receptors originate from a man between 18 and 29 years old in good health and CMV-seronegative. The CDR3 runs from the conserved cysteine through the conserved F or W. Fields, in order: D gene, J gene, V gene, CDR3 protein, CDR3 DNA. The D gene is left open where the match is weak.

D gene: TRBD1
J gene: TRBJ2-7
V gene: TRBV2
CDR3 protein: CASSKDRGKYEQYF
CDR3 DNA: TGTGCCAGCAGTAAGGACAGGGGGAAGTACGAGCAGTACTTC

D gene: NA
J gene: TRBJ1-5
V gene: TRBV6-5
CDR3 protein: CASSSNRDQPQHF
CDR3 DNA: TGTGCCAGCAGTTCCAACAGGGATCAGCCCCAGCATTTT

D gene: NA
J gene: TRBJ2-5
V gene: TRBV7-2
CDR3 protein: CASSRAAGAQYF
CDR3 DNA: TGTGCCAGCAGCCGGGCCGCCGGGGCCCAGTACTTC

D gene: TRBD1
J gene: TRBJ1-2
V gene: TRBV28
CDR3 protein: CASKAPLQGAEGYTF
CDR3 DNA: TGTGCCAGCAAGGCCCCCCTACAGGGGGCGGAGGGCTACACCTTC

D gene: NA
J gene: TRBJ2-7
V gene: TRBV5-1
CDR3 protein: CASSLGGGAGEQYF
CDR3 DNA: TGCGCCAGCAGCTTGGGGGGTGGAGCGGGCGAGCAGTACTTC

D gene: NA
J gene: TRBJ1-5
V gene: TRBV6-1
CDR3 protein: CASSEVAGNNQPQHF
CDR3 DNA: TGTGCCAGCAGTGAAGTGGCAGGGAACAATCAGCCCCAGCATTTT

D gene: TRBD2
J gene: TRBJ2-1
V gene: TRBV6-4
CDR3 protein: CATSRGGEGGEQFF
CDR3 DNA: TGTGCCACCTCGCGGGGGGGCGAAGGAGGTGAGCAGTTCTTC

D gene: TRBD1
J gene: TRBJ2-2
V gene: TRBV5-7
CDR3 protein: CASSPGCRDRVNTGELFF
CDR3 DNA: TGTGCCAGCAGCCCCGGGTGCCGGGACAGGGTGAACACCGGGGAGCTGTTTTTT

D gene: NA
J gene: TRBJ2-1
V gene: TRBV7-3
CDR3 protein: CASSLTGARTRRSYNEQFF
CDR3 DNA: TGTGCCAGCAGCTTAACGGGGGCCAGGACCAGGAGGTCCTACAATGAGCAGTTCTTC

D gene: TRBD2
J gene: TRBJ2-7
V gene: TRBV27
CDR3 protein: CASSPGTRFYEQYF
CDR3 DNA: TGTGCCAGCAGTCCTGGGACTAGATTCTACGAGCAGTACTTC

D gene: NA
J gene: TRBJ1-5
V gene: TRBV7-2
CDR3 protein: CASSLDSLNQPQHF
CDR3 DNA: TGTGCCAGCAGCTTAGACAGTCTAAATCAGCCCCAGCATTTT

D gene: TRBD2
J gene: TRBJ2-5
V gene: TRBV7-9
CDR3 protein: CASSLASGGQETQYF
CDR3 DNA: TGTGCCAGCAGCTTAGCTAGCGGGGGGCAAGAGACCCAGTACTTC

D gene: NA
J gene: TRBJ2-2
V gene: TRBV19
CDR3 protein: CASSTRTISNTGELFF
CDR3 DNA: TGTGCCAGTAGTACCCGGACAATTTCGAACACCGGGGAGCTGTTTTTT

D gene: NA
J gene: TRBJ1-2
V gene: TRBV10-2
CDR3 protein: CASSRGLSYGYTF
CDR3 DNA: TGCGCCAGCAGTCGGGGTCTCTCCTATGGCTACACCTTC

D gene: NA
J gene: TRBJ1-2
V gene: TRBV5-5
CDR3 protein: CASSSLGAGVSYGYTF
CDR3 DNA: TGTGCCAGCAGCTCCCTAGGGGCAGGGGTCTCCTATGGCTACACCTTC

D gene: NA
J gene: TRBJ1-4
V gene: TRBV15
CDR3 protein: CATSRGGFGANEKLFF
CDR3 DNA: TGTGCCACCAGCAGAGGCGGGTTTGGGGCTAATGAAAAACTGTTTTTT

D gene: NA
J gene: TRBJ1-4
V gene: TRBV7-9
CDR3 protein: CASSPGNGNEKLFF
CDR3 DNA: TGTGCCAGCAGCCCCGGGAACGGGAATGAAAAACTGTTTTTT

D gene: NA
J gene: TRBJ2-1
V gene: TRBV7-2
CDR3 protein: CASSIGGGQSYNEQFF
CDR3 DNA: TGTGCCAGCAGCATTGGAGGGGGACAGTCCTACAATGAGCAGTTCTTC

D gene: NA
J gene: TRBJ2-5
V gene: TRBV15
CDR3 protein: CATSREHPSRETQYF
CDR3 DNA: TGTGCCACCAGCAGAGAGCACCCCTCTAGGGAGACCCAGTACTTC

D gene: TRBD2
J gene: TRBJ2-7
V gene: TRBV2
CDR3 protein: CASIKRGTSGRRSSYEQYF
CDR3 DNA: TGTGCCAGCATCAAAAGGGGGACTAGCGGGAGGCGGAGCTCCTACGAGCAGTACTTC

D gene: TRBD1
J gene: TRBJ1-1
V gene: TRBV6-1
CDR3 protein: CASSDGFGRGQYTEAFF
CDR3 DNA: TGTGCCAGCAGTGACGGATTCGGAAGGGGGCAGTACACTGAAGCTTTCTTT

D gene: TRBD1
J gene: TRBJ1-1
V gene: TRBV11-2
CDR3 protein: CASSLRGQVTTEAFF
CDR3 DNA: TGTGCCAGCAGCCTTAGGGGACAGGTAACGACTGAAGCTTTCTTT

D gene: NA
J gene: TRBJ1-3
V gene: TRBV5-5
CDR3 protein: CASSSTKENTIYF
CDR3 DNA: TGTGCCAGCAGCTCGACAAAGGAAAACACCATATATTTT

D gene: TRBD1
J gene: TRBJ1-1
V gene: TRBV13
CDR3 protein: CASSPGDRERAEAFF
CDR3 DNA: TGTGCCAGCAGCCCCGGGGACAGGGAAAGGGCTGAAGCTTTCTTT

D gene: TRBD2
J gene: TRBJ2-5
V gene: TRBV5-1
CDR3 protein: CASSLLLAGVGGETQYF
CDR3 DNA: TGCGCCAGCAGCTTGCTTCTAGCGGGAGTCGGAGGAGAGACCCAGTACTTC

D gene: NA
J gene: TRBJ2-1
V gene: TRBV7-3
CDR3 protein: CASSRTPGRGGSYNEQFF
CDR3 DNA: TGTGCCAGCAGCCGCACGCCAGGGCGGGGTGGCTCCTACAATGAGCAGTTCTTC

D gene: TRBD1
J gene: TRBJ1-1
V gene: TRBV18
CDR3 protein: CASSSLTGENTEAFF
CDR3 DNA: TGTGCCAGCTCAAGCTTGACAGGGGAGAACACTGAAGCTTTCTTT

D gene: NA
J gene: TRBJ2-7
V gene: TRBV6-6
CDR3 protein: CASSYFAPMTTLEQYF
CDR3 DNA: TGTGCCAGCAGTTATTTCGCCCCTATGACAACCCTCGAGCAGTACTTC

D gene: TRBD2
J gene: TRBJ2-5
V gene: TRBV7-2
CDR3 protein: CASSPTWEGTRYF
CDR3 DNA: TGTGCCAGCAGCCCTACTTGGGAGGGGACTAGGTACTTC

D gene: TRBD2
J gene: TRBJ2-3
V gene: TRBV18
CDR3 protein: CASSSLAGSFTDTQYF
CDR3 DNA: TGTGCCAGCTCATCGTTAGCGGGGTCCTTCACAGATACGCAGTATTTT

D gene: NA
J gene: TRBJ2-2
V gene: TRBV5-1
CDR3 protein: CASGRDTGELFF
CDR3 DNA: TGCGCCAGCGGCAGGGACACCGGGGAGCTGTTTTTT

D gene: NA
J gene: TRBJ2-2
V gene: TRBV6-4
CDR3 protein: CASNRDGTGELFF
CDR3 DNA: TGTGCCAGCAACAGGGACGGGACCGGGGAGCTGTTTTTT